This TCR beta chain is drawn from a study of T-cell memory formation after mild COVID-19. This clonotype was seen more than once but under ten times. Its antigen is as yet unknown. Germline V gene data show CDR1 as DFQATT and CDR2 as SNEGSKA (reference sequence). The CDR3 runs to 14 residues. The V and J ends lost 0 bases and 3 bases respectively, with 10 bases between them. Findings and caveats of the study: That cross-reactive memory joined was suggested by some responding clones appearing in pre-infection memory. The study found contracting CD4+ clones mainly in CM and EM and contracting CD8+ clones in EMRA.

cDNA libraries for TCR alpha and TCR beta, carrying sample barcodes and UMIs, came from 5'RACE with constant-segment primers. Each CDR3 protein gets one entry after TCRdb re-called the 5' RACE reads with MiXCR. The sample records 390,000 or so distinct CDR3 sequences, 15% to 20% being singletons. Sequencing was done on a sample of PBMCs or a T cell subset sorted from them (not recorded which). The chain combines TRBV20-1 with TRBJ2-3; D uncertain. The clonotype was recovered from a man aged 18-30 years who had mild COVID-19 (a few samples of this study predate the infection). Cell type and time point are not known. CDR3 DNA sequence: TGCAGTGCTAGAGACCCATACGGGACAGATACGCAGTATTTT. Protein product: CSARDPYGTDTQYF.